These 29 T cell receptor beta chains were sequenced from one sample in a study of T cell clones after liver transplantation. The antigens of these receptors remain unknown. Sequencing was performed with immunoSEQ multiplex PCR; in TCRdb, only in-frame clones are kept and a portion is missing. This table holds approximately 6,300 clones, 31% found once. Proliferating CFSE-low MLR cells were sequenced to define alloreactive TCRbeta sequences. Material: CD4+ T cells from cultured PBMCs. The receptors derive from a human patient who received a liver transplant. The T cells may partly be graft donor cells.

The chain joins TRBV2 to TRBJ1-2, with 12 nucleotides matching TRBD1. The V gene end was trimmed by 3 bases and the J gene end by 6 bases; junction bases not matched to a gene: 8. There are 16 residues in the CDR3. Germline V CDR1 and CDR2: SNHLY, FYNNEI. This CDR3 reads CASSDPGTGGWNGYTF. CDR3 nucleotide sequence: TGTGCCAGCAGTGATCCGGGGACAGGGGGCTGGAATGGCTACACCTTC. The full variable domain, with the rest looked up from reference TRBV2 and TRBJ1-2, is EPEVTQTPSHQVTQMGQEVILRCVPISNHLYFYWYRQILGQKVEFLVSFYNNEISEKSEIFDDQFSVERPDGSNFTLKIRSTKLEDSAMYFCASSDPGTGGWNGYTFGSGTRLTVV.

This clone was found a few times. CDR3 sequence: CASRRPGTSGRIEQYV. The CDR3 bases are TGTGCAAGTCGCCGCCCTGGGACTAGCGGGAGGATTGAGCAGTACGTC. The chain employs TRBV12-2 and TRBJ2-7; the table's D call, TRBD2, has no DNA check behind it. TRBV12-2 is shown as a pseudogene. The CDR3 runs 16 residues.

This chain links TRBV19 with TRBJ2-4, with a weak D call TRBD1 (6 bases). V was trimmed by 8 bases and J by 5 bases, leaving 16 bases between them. The CDR3 length is 14 residues. Germline CDR1 is LNHDA and CDR2 is SQIVND (reference sequence). CDR3 sequence (DNA): TGTGCCAGTGCGGGCACAGGGAACCAAAACATTCAGTACTTC. This gives the protein CASAGTGNQNIQYF.

This chain links TRBV6-1 with TRBJ1-2; 7 nucleotides align to TRBD1. The germline V gene has CDR1 MNHNS and CDR2 SASEGT. This CDR3 region has 13 residues. V shed 6 bases, J shed 2 bases, and the junction held 3 bases outside the gene matches. CDR3 protein: CASRLDRNYGYTF. CDR3 sequence (DNA): TGTGCCAGCAGGCTGGACAGGAACTATGGCTACACCTTC.

The table lists this clone with a few counts. The chain carries TRBV19 and TRBJ1-5; D gene uncertain. Germline lookup yields CDR1 LNHDA and CDR2 SQIVND (reference sequence). The CDR3 contains 16 residues. The V and J ends lost 8 bases and 5 bases respectively, with 22 bases between them. The CDR3 protein is CASYPLGGQLYQPQHF. CDR3 DNA: TGTGCCAGTTATCCCCTGGGCGGCCAGTTGTATCAGCCCCAGCATTTT.

Note on this clone: This probably arose from a read error, given a far larger clone one base away. This CDR3 is also generated by other DNA sequences in the sample. The chain combines TRBV7-6 with TRBJ1-3; D is unresolved. V lost 8 bases and J 0 bases, leaving 5 bases between the germline ends. Germline assignment: CDR1 SGHVS and CDR2 FNYEAQ. The CDR3 length is 12 residues. The CDR3 DNA is TGTGCCAGCGGCTACTCTGGAAACACCATATATTTT. It translates to CASGYSGNTIYF.

This chain joins TRBV4-2 and TRBJ2-2; 8 positions match TRBD2. The germline V gene encodes CDR1 LGHNA and CDR2 YNFKEQ. CDR3 length: 17 amino acids. Trimming took 0 bases from V and 0 from J; bases not matched to a gene: 3. The chain's CDR3 is CASSQETSGANTGELFF. The CDR3 region has the DNA TGTGCCAGCAGCCAAGAAACTAGCGGCGCGAACACCGGGGAGCTGTTTTTT.

With regard to this clone: This sample also contains other DNA sequences that code for the same CDR3. The V call is TRBV19, the J call TRBJ2-4, with 7 nucleotides matching TRBD2. The V segment lost 3 bases and the J segment 8 bases; nucleotides outside the gene matches: 7. Germline V lookup: CDR1 LNHDA, CDR2 SQIVND (reference sequence). The CDR3 extends over 14 amino acids. The CDR3: CASSIGGGRDIQYF. CDR3 nucleotides: TGTGCCAGTAGTATTGGCGGCGGGAGAGACATTCAGTACTTC.

This clone was detected only a few times. The same CDR3 arises from other DNA sequences in this sample as well. The V and J genes are TRBV5-1 and TRBJ2-1, with D possibly TRBD2 on 6 matching bases. The germline V gene has CDR1 SGHRS and CDR2 YFSETQ. Trimming removed 5 bases from V and 3 bases from J, with 15 bases in between. CDR3 length equals 15 residues. CDR3 DNA: TGCGCCAGCAGTCCATTCGGGGGATTCTACAATGAGCAGTTCTTC. Amino acid sequence: CASSPFGGFYNEQFF.

The rearrangement joins TRBV4-1 to TRBJ2-1, with 8 bases aligning to TRBD2. With 4 bases clipped from V and 6 bases from J, the junction kept 14 bases outside the gene matches. The CDR3 has 17 amino acids. Per germline, CDR1 MGHRA and CDR2 YSYEKL. The CDR3 DNA reads TGCGCCAGCAGCCGGGGGAGCGGGGGCCGTGGGTCCAATGAGCAGTTCTTC. Protein product: CASSRGSGGRGSNEQFF.

The chain carries TRBV28 and TRBJ1-4; the D is unclear. With 5 bases removed from V and 11 bases from J, the gap between germline ends came to 9 bases. Germline CDR1 reads MDHEN; CDR2 reads SYDVKM. The CDR3 covers 11 residues. CDR3: CASSGLGKLFF. CDR3 sequence (DNA): TGTGCCAGCAGTGGACTAGGGAAACTGTTTTTT.

The chain joins TRBV4-3 to TRBJ2-2; 7 nucleotides match TRBD2. Per the germline V gene, CDR1 is LGHNA and CDR2 is YSLEER. The junction had 8 bases not matched to a gene; V was cut back by 0 bases and J by 7 bases. The CDR3 loop spans 16 amino acids. CDR3 sequence: CASSQDRRTRGGELFF. CDR3 in DNA: TGCGCCAGCAGCCAAGACCGGCGGACTAGAGGCGGGGAGCTGTTTTTT.

This clone was observed a handful of times. The gene calls are TRBV21-1 and TRBJ2-7; TRBD2, the table's D call, lacks a check against the DNA. TRBV21-1 is a documented pseudogene. The CDR3 length is 14 residues. CDR3 sequence (DNA): TGTGCCAGCAGCAAAGGAGGTCACTCCTACGAGCAGTACTTC. Translated, it gives CASSKGGHSYEQYF.

This chain connects TRBV7-2 to TRBJ2-2; 8 positions agree with TRBD2. Germline-derived CDR1 and CDR2 are SGHTA and FQGNSA. The junction had 5 bases not matched to a gene; V was cut back by 5 bases and J by 3 bases. The CDR3 covers 15 residues. CDR3 region: CASSPTSGYTGELFF. CDR3 sequence (DNA): TGTGCCAGCAGCCCCACTAGCGGCTACACCGGGGAGCTGTTTTTT. Full variable domain (remainder filled in from reference TRBV7-2 and TRBJ2-2): GAGVSQSPSNKVTEKGKDVELRCDPISGHTALYWYRQSLGQGLEFLIYFQGNSAPDKSGLPSDRFSAERTGGSVSTLTIQRTQQEDSAVYLCASSPTSGYTGELFFGEGSRLTVL.

There are a few counts of this clone. The gene calls are TRBV27 and TRBJ2-4; 7 bases match TRBD1. J gave up 0 bases and V 5 bases, and 13 bases lay outside the gene matches. The CDR3 contains 18 residues. Looked up from germline, CDR1 is MNHEY and CDR2 is SMNVEV (reference sequence). The CDR3 is CASSPLGQSGIAKNIQYF. The DNA for the CDR3 is TGTGCCAGCAGTCCCCTGGGACAGAGTGGGATAGCCAAAAACATTCAGTACTTC.

This chain connects TRBV30 to TRBJ1-1, with 7 bases aligning to TRBD1. CDR1 GTSNPN and CDR2 SVGIG come from the germline V gene (reference sequence). V was clipped by 1 base and J by 8 bases; unmatched bases: 4. This CDR3 is 12 amino acids long. The CDR3 protein is CAWSANRGEAFF. DNA of the CDR3: TGTGCCTGGAGTGCAAACAGGGGAGAAGCTTTCTTT.

This clone ranks as medium-sized (0.01 to 0.1%). The V and J genes are TRBV7-9 and TRBJ2-7; 7 bases are a match to TRBD1. Germline V gene data show CDR1 as SEHNR and CDR2 as FQNEAQ (reference sequence). The J segment lost 5 bases and the V segment lost 5 bases, leaving 3 bases of the junction unmatched. The CDR3 extends over 12 amino acids. The DNA of the CDR3 is TGTGCCAGCAGCCGAACAGGGGACGAGCAGTACGTC. Protein product: CASSRTGDEQYV.

This clone was seen more than once but under ten times. The chain carries TRBV5-1 and TRBJ1-4; a possible D gene is TRBD1 (5 bases). This CDR3 is 15 amino acids long. The V and J ends lost 2 bases and 0 bases respectively, with 8 bases between them. Germline CDR1 and CDR2: SGHRS and YFSETQ. Written as DNA, the CDR3 is TGCGCCAGCAGCTTTGGGGGGGCAACTAATGAAAAACTGTTTTTT. The encoded protein is CASSFGGATNEKLFF.

Only a few counts were recorded for this clone. The rearrangement uses TRBV7-4 and TRBJ2-7; D perhaps matches TRBD1 (5 bases). CDR1 and CDR2 (germline): SGHVT, SQSDAQ. The CDR3 extends over 12 amino acids. V was pared by 3 bases and J by 6 bases, with 9 bases between. CDR3 DNA sequence: TGTGCCAGCAGCTTGGGGCTGGTCGAGCAGTACTTC. It specifies CASSLGLVEQYF.

This clone has a handful of counts. One end of the junction is discordant with germline, which a read error may explain. The V gene is TRBV30, the J gene TRBJ2-5; 9 bases match TRBD2. CDR3 length equals 13 residues. Per the germline V gene, CDR1 is GTSNPN and CDR2 is SVGIG (reference sequence). CDR3 nucleotide sequence: TGTGCCGGGAGGGGCGGGGGGGCCGAGACCCAGTACTTC. Its translation: CAGRGGGAETQYF. The whole variable domain, filled in from reference TRBV30 and TRBJ2-5, reads SQTIHQWPATLVQPVGSPLSLECTVEGTSNPNLYWYRQAAGRGLQLLFYSVGIGQISSEVPQNLSASRPQDRQFILSSKKLLLSDSGFYLCAGRGGGAETQYFGPGTRLLVL.

This chain connects TRBV5-1 to TRBJ2-5; 12 bases match TRBD1. Gene TRBJ2-7 matches the end of the DNA better, so the J call may be wrong. The CDR3 loop spans 16 amino acids. Germline V gives CDR1 SGHRS, CDR2 YFSETQ. CDR3 protein: CASSQQPGQGAYEQYF. CDR3 DNA: TGCGCCAGCAGCCAACAGCCGGGACAGGGGGCGTACGAGCAGTACTTC.

This clone was observed a handful of times. A far larger clone is one base from this, pointing to a likely read error. The chain carries TRBV7-2 and TRBJ2-5; 13 positions agree with TRBD2. The CDR3 loop spans 16 amino acids. Germline CDR1 is SGHTA and CDR2 is FQGNSA. The CDR3: CASILTSGGAGETQYF. For the CDR3, the DNA is TGTGCCAGCATCTTAACTAGCGGGGGGGCAGGAGAGACCCAGTACTTC.

This clone was counted a few times. The chain uses TRBV6-4 and TRBJ1-1; 7 nucleotides agree with TRBD1. From germline, CDR1 is MRHNA and CDR2 SNTAGT. The V segment lost 4 bases and the J segment 1 base; nucleotides outside the gene matches: 6. The CDR3 contains 15 residues. For the CDR3, the DNA is TGTGCCAGCAGTGCCACAGGGGACGCGAACACTGAAGCTTTCTTT. Translated: CASSATGDANTEAFF.

This clone was detected a few times. This chain links TRBV27 with TRBJ2-1; TRBD2 matches at 11 bases. Germline lookup yields CDR1 MNHEY and CDR2 SMNVEV (reference sequence). CDR3 size: 17 residues. V lost 1 base and J lost 4; bases outside the gene matches: 6. The CDR3 protein is CASSLFPRTSGYNEQFF. Written as DNA, the CDR3 is TGTGCCAGCAGTTTATTCCCGAGGACTAGCGGGTACAATGAGCAGTTCTTC.

Only a few counts were recorded for this clone. The rearrangement links TRBV2 to TRBJ2-5; 8 bases match TRBD1. Germline-derived CDR1 and CDR2 are SNHLY and FYNNEI. V shed 10 bases, J shed 3 bases, and the junction held 4 bases outside the gene matches. This CDR3 has 12 residues. CDR3 nucleotides: TGTGCCATCCGACAGGGGAAAGAGACCCAGTACTTC. It translates to CAIRQGKETQYF.

This clone was counted between two and nine times. CDR3: CASSQSPGAGELFF. The CDR3 DNA follows: TGTGCCAGCAGCCAGTCCCCGGGGGCCGGGGAGCTGTTTTTT. The chain joins TRBV5-6 to TRBJ2-2, with D maybe TRBD2 (6 bases). The V end lost 4 bases, the J end lost 6 bases, and 13 bases lay between the germline ends. Germline V CDR1 and CDR2: SGHDT, YYEEEE. CDR3 length: 14 residues.

The J gene is TRBJ2-3, the V gene TRBV6-1; 9 bases map to TRBD1. The germline V gene encodes CDR1 MNHNS and CDR2 SASEGT. The CDR3 covers 15 residues. Trimming took 6 bases from V and 4 from J; bases not matched to a gene: 8. The DNA for the CDR3 is TGTGCCAGCAGATGGGGACAGGGTAATTCAGATACGCAGTATTTT. Amino acids: CASRWGQGNSDTQYF.

This clone has just a few counts. CDR3 in amino acids: CASEGDRGNEQFF. The CDR3 region has the DNA TGTGCCAGCGAGGGGGACAGGGGAAATGAGCAGTTCTTC. The gene calls are TRBV28 and TRBJ2-1; TRBD1 matches 10 bases. Germline trimming cut 8 bases from V and 7 bases from J; bases unmatched to any gene: 5. The V gene's germline CDR1 is MDHEN and CDR2 SYDVKM. The CDR3 loop spans 13 amino acids.

This clone was seen more than once but under ten times. The chain uses TRBV5-3 and TRBJ1-2; D is uncertain. TRBV5-3 is filed as an ORF, its function uncertain. The V end was cut by 8 bases, the J end by 3 bases, with 11 bases between. CDR3 size: 12 residues. The CDR3 DNA sequence: TGTGCCAGCAGCCGTACCCACTATGGCTACACCTTC. It specifies CASSRTHYGYTF.